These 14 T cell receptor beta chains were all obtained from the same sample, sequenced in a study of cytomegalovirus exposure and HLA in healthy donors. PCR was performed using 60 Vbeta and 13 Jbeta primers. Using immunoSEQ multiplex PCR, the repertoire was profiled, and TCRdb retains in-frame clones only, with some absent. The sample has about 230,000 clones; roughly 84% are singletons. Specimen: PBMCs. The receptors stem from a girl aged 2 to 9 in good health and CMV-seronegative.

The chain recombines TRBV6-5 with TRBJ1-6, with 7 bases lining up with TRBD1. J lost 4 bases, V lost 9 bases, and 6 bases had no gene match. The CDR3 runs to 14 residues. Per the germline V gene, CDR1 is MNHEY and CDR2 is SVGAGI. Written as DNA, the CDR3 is TGTGCCAGTCGGGTGACAGGGTATAATTCACCCCTCCACTTT. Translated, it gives CASRVTGYNSPLHF.

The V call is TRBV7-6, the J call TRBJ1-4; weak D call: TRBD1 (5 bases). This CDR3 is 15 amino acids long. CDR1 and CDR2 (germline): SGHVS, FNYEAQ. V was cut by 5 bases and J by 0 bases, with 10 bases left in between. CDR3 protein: CASSQRTTTNEKLFF. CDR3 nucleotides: TGTGCCAGCAGCCAACGGACAACAACTAATGAAAAACTGTTTTTT. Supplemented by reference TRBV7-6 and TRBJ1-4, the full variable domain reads GAGVSQSPRYKVTKRGQDVALRCDPISGHVSLYWYRQALGQGPEFLTYFNYEAQQDKSGLPNDRFSAERPEGSISTLTIQRTEQRDSAMYRCASSQRTTTNEKLFFGSGTQLSVL.

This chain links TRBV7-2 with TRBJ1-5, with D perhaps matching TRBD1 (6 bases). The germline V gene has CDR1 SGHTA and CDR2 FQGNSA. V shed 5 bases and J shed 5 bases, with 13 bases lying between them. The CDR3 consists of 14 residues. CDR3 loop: CASSETGIHQPQHF. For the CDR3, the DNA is TGTGCCAGCAGCGAAACAGGGATTCATCAGCCCCAGCATTTT.

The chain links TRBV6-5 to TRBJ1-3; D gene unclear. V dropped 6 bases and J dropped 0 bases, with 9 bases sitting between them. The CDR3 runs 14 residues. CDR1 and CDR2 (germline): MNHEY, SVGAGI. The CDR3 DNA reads TGTGCCAGCAGCCTTCGGTTCTCTGGAAACACCATATATTTT. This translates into CASSLRFSGNTIYF.

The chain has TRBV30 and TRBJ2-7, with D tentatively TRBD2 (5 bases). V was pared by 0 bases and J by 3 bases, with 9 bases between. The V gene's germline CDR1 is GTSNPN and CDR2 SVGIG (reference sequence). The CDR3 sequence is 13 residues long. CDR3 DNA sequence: TGTGCCTGGAGTGTGTCGGGGAACTACGAGCAGTACTTC. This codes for CAWSVSGNYEQYF.

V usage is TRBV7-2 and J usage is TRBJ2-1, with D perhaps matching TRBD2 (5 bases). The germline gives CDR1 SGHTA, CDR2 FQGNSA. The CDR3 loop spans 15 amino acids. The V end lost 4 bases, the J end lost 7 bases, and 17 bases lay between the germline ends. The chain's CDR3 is CASSWTHLTGNEQFF. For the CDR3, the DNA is TGTGCCAGCAGCTGGACCCACCTTACGGGGAATGAGCAGTTCTTC.

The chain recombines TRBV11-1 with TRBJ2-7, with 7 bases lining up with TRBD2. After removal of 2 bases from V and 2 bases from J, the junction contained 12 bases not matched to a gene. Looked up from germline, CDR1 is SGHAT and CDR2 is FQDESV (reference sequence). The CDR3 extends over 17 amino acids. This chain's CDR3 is CASSLFLADSLPYEQYF. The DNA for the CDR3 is TGTGCCAGCAGCTTATTTCTAGCGGACTCCTTACCCTACGAGCAGTACTTC.

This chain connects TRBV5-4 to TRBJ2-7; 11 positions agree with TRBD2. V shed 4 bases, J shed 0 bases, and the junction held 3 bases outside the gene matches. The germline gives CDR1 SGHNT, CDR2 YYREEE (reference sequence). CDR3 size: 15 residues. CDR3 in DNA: TGTGCCAGCAGCGCCGGACTAGCGGGCTCCTACGAGCAGTACTTC. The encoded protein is CASSAGLAGSYEQYF. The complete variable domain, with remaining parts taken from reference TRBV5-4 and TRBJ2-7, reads ETGVTQSPTHLIKTRGQQVTLRCSSQSGHNTVSWYQQALGQGPQFIFQYYREEENGRGNFPPRFSGLQFPNYSSELNVNALELDDSALYLCASSAGLAGSYEQYFGPGTRLTVT.

Here the CDR3 DNA reads TGTGCCAGCAGTCCCCGGGGAACCAAAAACATTCAGTACTTC. Its protein is CASSPRGTKNIQYF. The chain joins TRBV27 to TRBJ2-4; perhaps TRBD2 as D (5 bases). CDR3 size: 14 residues. Germline-derived CDR1 and CDR2 are MNHEY and SMNVEV (reference sequence). Trimming took off 5 bases at V and 2 bases at J, with 10 bases between the two ends.

The CDR3, as DNA: TGCGCCAGCAGCCAACAAAGCCGTTACTCTGGAAACACCATATATTTT. Its protein product is CASSQQSRYSGNTIYF. J is TRBJ1-3 and V is TRBV4-1; no definite D call. The length of the CDR3 is 16 residues. With 2 bases removed from V and 0 bases from J, the gap between germline ends came to 11 bases. Per germline, CDR1 MGHRA and CDR2 YSYEKL.

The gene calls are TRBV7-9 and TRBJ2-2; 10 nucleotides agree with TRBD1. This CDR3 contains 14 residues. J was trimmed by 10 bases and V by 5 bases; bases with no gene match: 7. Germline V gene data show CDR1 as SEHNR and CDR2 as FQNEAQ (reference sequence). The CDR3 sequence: CASSLGQGNVELFF. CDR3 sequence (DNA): TGTGCCAGCAGCCTGGGACAGGGGAACGTGGAGCTGTTTTTT.

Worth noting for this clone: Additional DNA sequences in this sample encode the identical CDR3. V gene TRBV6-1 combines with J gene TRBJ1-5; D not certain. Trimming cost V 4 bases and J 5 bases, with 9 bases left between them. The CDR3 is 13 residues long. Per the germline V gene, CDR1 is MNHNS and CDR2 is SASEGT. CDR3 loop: CASSVERHQPQHF. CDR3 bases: TGTGCCAGCAGTGTAGAGCGCCATCAGCCCCAGCATTTT.

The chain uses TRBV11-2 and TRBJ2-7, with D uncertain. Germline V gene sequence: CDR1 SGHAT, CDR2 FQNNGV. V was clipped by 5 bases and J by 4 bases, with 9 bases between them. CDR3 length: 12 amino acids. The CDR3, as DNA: TGTGCCAGCAGCCCTCGTAGTTACGAGCAGTACTTC. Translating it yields CASSPRSYEQYF.

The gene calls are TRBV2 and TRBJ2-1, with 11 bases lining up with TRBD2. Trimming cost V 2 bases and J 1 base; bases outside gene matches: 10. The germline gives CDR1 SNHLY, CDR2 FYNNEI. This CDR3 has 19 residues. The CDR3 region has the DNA TGTGCCAGCAGTGAATTGACTAGCGGGAATCTGAGGTCCTACAATGAGCAGTTCTTC. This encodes CASSELTSGNLRSYNEQFF.